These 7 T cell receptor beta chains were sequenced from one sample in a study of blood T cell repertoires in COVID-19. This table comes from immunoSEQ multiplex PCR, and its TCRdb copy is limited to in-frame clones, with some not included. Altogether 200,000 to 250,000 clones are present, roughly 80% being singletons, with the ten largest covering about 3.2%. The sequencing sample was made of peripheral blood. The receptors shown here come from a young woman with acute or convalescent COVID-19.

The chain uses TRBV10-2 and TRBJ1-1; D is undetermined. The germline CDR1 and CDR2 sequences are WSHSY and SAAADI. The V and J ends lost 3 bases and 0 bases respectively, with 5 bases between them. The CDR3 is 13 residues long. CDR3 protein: CASSDGLNTEAFF. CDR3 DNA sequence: TGCGCCAGCAGTGACGGTCTGAACACTGAAGCTTTCTTT.

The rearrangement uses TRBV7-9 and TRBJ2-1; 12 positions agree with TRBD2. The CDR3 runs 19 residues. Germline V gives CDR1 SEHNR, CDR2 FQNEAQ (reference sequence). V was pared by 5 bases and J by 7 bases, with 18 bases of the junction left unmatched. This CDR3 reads CASSPHRGLAGGPRNEQFF. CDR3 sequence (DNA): TGTGCCAGCAGCCCCCATAGGGGCCTAGCGGGAGGGCCACGAAATGAGCAGTTCTTC.

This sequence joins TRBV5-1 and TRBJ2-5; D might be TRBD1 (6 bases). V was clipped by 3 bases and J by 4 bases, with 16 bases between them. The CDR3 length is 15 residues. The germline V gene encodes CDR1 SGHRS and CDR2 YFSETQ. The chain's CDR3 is CASSSTTGMGETQYF. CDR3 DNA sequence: TGCGCCAGCAGCTCGACTACAGGGATGGGAGAGACCCAGTACTTC.

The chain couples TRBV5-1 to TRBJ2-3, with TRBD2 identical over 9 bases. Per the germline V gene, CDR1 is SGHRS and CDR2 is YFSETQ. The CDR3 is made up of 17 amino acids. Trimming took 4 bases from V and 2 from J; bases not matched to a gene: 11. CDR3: CASSRLGGGRATDTQYF. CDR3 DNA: TGCGCCAGCAGCCGGTTGGGGGGCGGGAGGGCCACAGATACGCAGTATTTT.

The CDR3 DNA follows: TGTGCCAGCTCACCCGACAGGGACTACGAGCAGTACTTC. It specifies CASSPDRDYEQYF. V and J are TRBV18 and TRBJ2-7; 7 nucleotides align to TRBD1. Germline assignment: CDR1 KGHSH and CDR2 LQKENI. The CDR3 loop spans 13 amino acids. With V trimmed by 3 bases and J by 3 bases, 2 bases remained unmatched.

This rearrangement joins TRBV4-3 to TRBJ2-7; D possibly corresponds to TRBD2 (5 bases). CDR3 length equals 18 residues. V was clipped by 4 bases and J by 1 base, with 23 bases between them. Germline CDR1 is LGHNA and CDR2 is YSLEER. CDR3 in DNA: TGCGCCAGCAGCCCGTCCTTTGCTTGGGGAGATAGGTCCTACGAGCAGTACTTC. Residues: CASSPSFAWGDRSYEQYF.

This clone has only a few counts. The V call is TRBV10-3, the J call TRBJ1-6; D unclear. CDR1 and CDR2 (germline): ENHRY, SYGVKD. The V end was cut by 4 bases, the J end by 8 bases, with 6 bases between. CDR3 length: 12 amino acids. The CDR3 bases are TGTGCCATCAGTGCAGGATATTCACCCCTCCACTTT. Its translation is CAISAGYSPLHF.